This T cell receptor beta chain came from a study of T cells in Graves' hyperthyroidism and ophthalmopathy. TCR beta CDR3 regions were amplified from RNA transcripts. The TCR CDR3 first-round RT-PCR relied on the HTBI primer set. One entry per CDR3 protein, called by TCRdb with MiXCR from the multiplex PCR reads. The data show 640,000 or so distinct CDR3 sequences, roughly 15% seen once. This clonotype was recorded at least ten times. With 7 bases clipped from V and 0 bases from J, the junction kept 13 bases outside the gene matches. The CDR3 covers 16 residues. Germline V gene lookup returns CDR1 SQVTM and CDR2 ANQGSEA. Orbital computed tomography, thyroid ultrasound, serum thyroxine and TRAb, and clinical symptoms together informed the diagnoses.

The sample consisted of blood. This clonotype was sampled from a woman aged 40-49 years with Graves' ophthalmopathy. The chain couples TRBV29-1 to TRBJ2-7, with 9 bases fitting TRBD2. The CDR3 coding sequence is TGCAGCGGACTAGCGGCCCACTCGTCGAGCTCCTACGAGCAGTACTTC. It translates to CSGLAAHSSSSYEQYF.